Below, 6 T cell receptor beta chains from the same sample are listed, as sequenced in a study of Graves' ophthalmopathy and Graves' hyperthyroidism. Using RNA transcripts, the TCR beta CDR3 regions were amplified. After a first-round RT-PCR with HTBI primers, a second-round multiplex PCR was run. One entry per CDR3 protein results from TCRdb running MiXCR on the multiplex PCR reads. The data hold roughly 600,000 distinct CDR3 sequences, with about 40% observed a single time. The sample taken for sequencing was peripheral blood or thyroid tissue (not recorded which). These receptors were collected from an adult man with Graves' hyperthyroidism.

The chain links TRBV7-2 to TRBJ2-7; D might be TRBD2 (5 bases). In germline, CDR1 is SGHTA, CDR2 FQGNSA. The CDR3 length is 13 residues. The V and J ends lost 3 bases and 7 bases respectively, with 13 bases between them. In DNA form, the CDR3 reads TGTGCCAGCAGCTTTGAACTAGGCAATGAGCAGTACTTC. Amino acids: CASSFELGNEQYF.

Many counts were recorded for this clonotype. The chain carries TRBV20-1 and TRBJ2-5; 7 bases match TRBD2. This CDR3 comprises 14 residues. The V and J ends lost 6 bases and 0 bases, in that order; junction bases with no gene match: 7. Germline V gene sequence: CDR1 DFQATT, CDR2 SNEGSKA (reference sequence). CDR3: CSATSVRYQETQYF. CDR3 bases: TGCAGTGCCACTAGCGTAAGGTACCAAGAGACCCAGTACTTC.

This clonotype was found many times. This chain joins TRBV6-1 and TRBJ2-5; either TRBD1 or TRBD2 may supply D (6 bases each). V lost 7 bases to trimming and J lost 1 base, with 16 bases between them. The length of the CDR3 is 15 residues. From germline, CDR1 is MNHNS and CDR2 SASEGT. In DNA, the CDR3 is TGTGCCAGCACACGCTGGGGGGCAGCCCAAGAGACCCAGTACTTC. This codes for CASTRWGAAQETQYF.

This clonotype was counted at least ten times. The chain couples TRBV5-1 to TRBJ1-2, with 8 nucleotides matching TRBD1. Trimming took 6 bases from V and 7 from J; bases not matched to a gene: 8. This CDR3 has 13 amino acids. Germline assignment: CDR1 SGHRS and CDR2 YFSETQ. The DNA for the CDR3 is TGCGCCAGCACAGAGGCAGGGGGCAGTGGCTACACCTTC. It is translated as CASTEAGGSGYTF.

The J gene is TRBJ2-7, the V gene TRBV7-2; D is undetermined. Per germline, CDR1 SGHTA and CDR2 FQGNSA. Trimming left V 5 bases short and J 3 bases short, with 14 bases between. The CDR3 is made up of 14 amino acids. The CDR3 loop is CASSPALRFYEQYF. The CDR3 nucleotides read TGTGCCAGCAGCCCGGCCCTCCGCTTCTACGAGCAGTACTTC. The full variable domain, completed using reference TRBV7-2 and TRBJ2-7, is GAGVSQSPSNKVTEKGKDVELRCDPISGHTALYWYRQSLGQGLEFLIYFQGNSAPDKSGLPSDRFSAERTGGSVSTLTIQRTQQEDSAVYLCASSPALRFYEQYFGPGTRLTVT.

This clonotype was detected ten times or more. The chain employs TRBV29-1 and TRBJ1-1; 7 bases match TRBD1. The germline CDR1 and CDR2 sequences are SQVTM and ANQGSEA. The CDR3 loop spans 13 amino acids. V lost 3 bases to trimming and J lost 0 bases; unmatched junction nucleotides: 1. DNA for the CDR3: TGCAGCGTTGAGGGACAGATGAACACTGAAGCTTTCTTT. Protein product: CSVEGQMNTEAFF.